The clone carrying this TCR beta chain was counted between two and nine times. Its specificity is not known. Each CDR3 protein gets one entry after TCRdb re-called the reads with MiXCR. The sample includes approximately 730,000 distinct CDR3 sequences, roughly 36% of them seen just once. Per germline, CDR1 MDHEN and CDR2 SYDVKM. V shed 3 bases, J shed 2 bases, and the junction held 14 bases outside the gene matches. The CDR3 spans 18 residues. The sample belongs to a study of T cell repertoires in cytomegalovirus infection. Study as a whole: Both a matching HLA type and CMV infection were indicated by public TCR beta signatures. Study conclusions and caveats: Predominance within the ex vivo response was attributable to HLA-C-restricted CMV-specific TCR beta clonotypes.

The gene calls are TRBV28 and TRBJ2-3, with 7 bases identical to TRBD1. The clonotype was recovered from a human donor in good health (CMV status not recorded). Some clones in this sample may be carry-over from other donors' samples. The input for sequencing was cultured PBMCs, taken from culture after CMV antigen stimulation. The CDR3 nucleotides read TGTGCCAGCAGTTTCCTGCTCCCCCGGACAGGTTACACAGATACGCAGTATTTT. Translating it yields CASSFLLPRTGYTDTQYF.